Below, 9 T cell receptor beta chains from the same sample are listed, as sequenced in a study of T cells after yellow fever vaccination. TCRdb passed the 5' RACE reads through MiXCR, listing each CDR3 protein once. Here the sample spans fewer than 150,000 distinct CDR3 sequences, roughly 8% being singletons. The specimen was CD4+ T cells sorted from PBMCs, collected 5 days after the yellow fever booster vaccination. The source of these receptors is a man aged 30-40 years who received the YFV17D yellow fever vaccine.

This clonotype was seen repeatedly, ten times or more. The rearrangement uses TRBV12-3 or TRBV12-4 and TRBJ1-1; a weak D match, TRBD1 (5 bases). The ends were cut back, 3 bases at V and 3 bases at J, with 8 bases in the middle. The CDR3 consists of 13 residues. DNA for the CDR3: TGTGCCAGCAGTTTGAAGGGGTACACTGAAGCTTTCTTT. This sequence encodes CASSLKGYTEAFF.

This clonotype was observed at least ten times. This chain connects TRBV19 to TRBJ2-6; tentatively, D is TRBD1 (6 bases). The germline V gene has CDR1 LNHDA and CDR2 SQIVND (reference sequence). This CDR3 contains 14 residues. Trimming shortened V by 7 bases and J by 2 bases, and 9 bases separated the two germline ends. The CDR3 bases are TGTGCCAGTAACACAGGGACTGGGGCCAACGTCCTGACTTTC. Its protein is CASNTGTGANVLTF.

This clonotype has ten or more counts. The CDR3 DNA reads as TGTGCCAGCAGCCTTTATATCGGAACCCCCACTGAAGCTTTCTTT. Its protein product is CASSLYIGTPTEAFF. The rearrangement links TRBV7-2 to TRBJ1-1; D not certain. V was trimmed by 5 bases and J by 4 bases, leaving 17 bases between them. Germline assignment: CDR1 SGHTA and CDR2 FQGNSA. This CDR3 contains 15 residues.

This clonotype was seen repeatedly, ten times or more. The chain joins TRBV10-2 to TRBJ2-1, with TRBD2 matching over 12 bases. Germline assignment: CDR1 WSHSY and CDR2 SAAADI. This CDR3 is built from 15 residues. V shed 8 bases and J 2 bases; nucleotides not matched to a gene: 4. The chain's CDR3 is CASRGTSGPYNEQFF. The CDR3 coding sequence is TGCGCCAGCCGGGGGACTAGCGGGCCCTACAATGAGCAGTTCTTC.

There are a few counts of this clonotype. The chain combines TRBV11-2 with TRBJ2-3; D is ambiguous. This CDR3 has 15 residues. Per the germline V gene, CDR1 is SGHAT and CDR2 is FQNNGV. V was cut by 5 bases and J by 0 bases, with 12 bases left in between. The CDR3 protein is CASSGLTISTDTQYF. CDR3 sequence (DNA): TGTGCCAGCAGCGGCCTTACTATTAGCACAGATACGCAGTATTTT.

The sample holds many counts of this clonotype. The rearrangement joins TRBV10-1 to TRBJ2-1; TRBD2 aligns across 10 bases. The CDR3 extends over 15 amino acids. J lost 2 bases, V lost 9 bases, and 7 bases had no gene match. Germline CDR1 is WNHNN and CDR2 is SYGVQD (reference sequence). The CDR3 is CARGLAGEPYNEQFF. The DNA for the CDR3 is TGCGCCAGAGGCCTAGCGGGAGAACCCTACAATGAGCAGTTCTTC.

This clonotype was counted at least ten times. The genes are TRBV3-1 and TRBJ2-5; D possibly uses TRBD1 or TRBD2 (5 bases each). V was cut by 1 base and J by 5 bases, with 17 bases left in between. Per germline, CDR1 LGHDT and CDR2 YNNKEL (reference sequence). The CDR3 consists of 16 residues. For the CDR3, the DNA is TGTGCCAGCAGCCAAGGTTTACTGGGACCTCCGGAGACCCAGTACTTC. It is translated as CASSQGLLGPPETQYF.

This clonotype was detected many times. The J gene is TRBJ2-2, the V gene TRBV5-1; 12 bases are shared with TRBD2. The CDR3 spans 18 residues. The trim removed 2 bases at V and 0 bases at J, leaving 5 bases unmatched. The germline V gene encodes CDR1 SGHRS and CDR2 YFSETQ. CDR3 sequence (DNA): TGCGCCAGCAGCTTTGTACTAGCGGGAGGACCGAACACCGGGGAGCTGTTTTTT. The encoded protein is CASSFVLAGGPNTGELFF.

This clonotype appeared a single time. The chain recombines TRBV2 with TRBJ2-5; 7 nucleotides line up with TRBD2. The length of the CDR3 is 15 residues. The germline V gene has CDR1 SNHLY and CDR2 FYNNEI. J lost 5 bases, V lost 8 bases, and 14 bases had no gene match. The CDR3 here is CASRKGAAGGETQYF. Here the CDR3 DNA reads TGTGCCAGCCGTAAAGGGGCGGCCGGGGGGGAGACCCAGTACTTC.